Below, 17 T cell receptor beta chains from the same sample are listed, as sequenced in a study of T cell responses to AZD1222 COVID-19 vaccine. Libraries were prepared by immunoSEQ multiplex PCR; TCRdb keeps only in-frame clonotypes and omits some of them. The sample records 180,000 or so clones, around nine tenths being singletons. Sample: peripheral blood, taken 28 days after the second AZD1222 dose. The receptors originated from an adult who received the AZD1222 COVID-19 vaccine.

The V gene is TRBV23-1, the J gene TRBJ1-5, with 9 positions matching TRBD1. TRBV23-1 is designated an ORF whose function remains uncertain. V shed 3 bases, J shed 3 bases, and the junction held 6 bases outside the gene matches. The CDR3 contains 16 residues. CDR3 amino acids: CASSHYRQGDNQPQHF. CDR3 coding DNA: TGCGCCAGCAGTCACTACCGACAGGGGGACAATCAGCCCCAGCATTTT.

The CDR3 DNA reads as TGTGCCAGCAGTTACAGGGAGACCCAGTACTTC. Translating gives CASSYRETQYF. This chain uses TRBV6-2 or TRBV6-3 with TRBJ2-5; D gene unclear. V shed 2 bases and J shed 5 bases, with 3 bases lying between them. The germline V gene has CDR1 MNHEY and CDR2 SVGEGT. The CDR3 loop spans 11 amino acids.

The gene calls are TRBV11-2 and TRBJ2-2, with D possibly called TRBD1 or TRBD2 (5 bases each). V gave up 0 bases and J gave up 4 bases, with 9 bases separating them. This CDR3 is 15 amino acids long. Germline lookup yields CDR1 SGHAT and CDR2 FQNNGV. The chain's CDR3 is CASSLDWDPTGELFF. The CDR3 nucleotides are TGTGCCAGCAGCTTAGATTGGGACCCCACCGGGGAGCTGTTTTTT. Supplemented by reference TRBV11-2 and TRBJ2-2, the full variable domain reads EAGVAQSPRYKIIEKRQSVAFWCNPISGHATLYWYQQILGQGPKLLIQFQNNGVVDDSQLPKDRFSAERLKGVDSTLKIQPAKLEDSAVYLCASSLDWDPTGELFFGEGSRLTVL.

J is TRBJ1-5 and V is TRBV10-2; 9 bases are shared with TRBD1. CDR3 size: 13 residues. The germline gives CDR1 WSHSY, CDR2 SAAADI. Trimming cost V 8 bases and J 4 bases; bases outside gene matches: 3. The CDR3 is CASSQGANQPQHF. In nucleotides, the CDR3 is TGCGCCAGCTCACAGGGGGCAAATCAGCCCCAGCATTTT.

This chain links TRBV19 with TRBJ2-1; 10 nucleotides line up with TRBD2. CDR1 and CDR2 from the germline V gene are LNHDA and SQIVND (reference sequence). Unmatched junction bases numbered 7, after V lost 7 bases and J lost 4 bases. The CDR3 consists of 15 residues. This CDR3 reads CASTETSGSYNEQFF. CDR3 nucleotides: TGTGCCAGTACCGAGACTAGCGGGTCTTACAATGAGCAGTTCTTC.

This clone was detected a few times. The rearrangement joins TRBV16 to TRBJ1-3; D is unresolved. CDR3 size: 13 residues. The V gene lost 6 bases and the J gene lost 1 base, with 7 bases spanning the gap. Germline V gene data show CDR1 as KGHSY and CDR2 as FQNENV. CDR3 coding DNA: TGTGCCAGCAGTCGGATATCTGGAAACACCATATATTTT. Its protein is CASSRISGNTIYF.

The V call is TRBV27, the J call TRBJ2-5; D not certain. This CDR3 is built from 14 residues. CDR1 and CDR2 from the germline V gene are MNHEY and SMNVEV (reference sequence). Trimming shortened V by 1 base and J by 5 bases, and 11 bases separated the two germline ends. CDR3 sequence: CASSLFLNGETQYF. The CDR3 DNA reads TGTGCCAGCAGTTTATTTTTGAATGGGGAGACCCAGTACTTC.

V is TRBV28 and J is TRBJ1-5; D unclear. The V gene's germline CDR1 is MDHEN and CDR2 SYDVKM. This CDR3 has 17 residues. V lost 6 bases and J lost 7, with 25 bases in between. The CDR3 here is CASSTSLTLTLRQPQHF. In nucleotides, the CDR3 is TGTGCCAGCAGCACCTCTTTAACCCTAACCCTCCGGCAGCCCCAGCATTTT.

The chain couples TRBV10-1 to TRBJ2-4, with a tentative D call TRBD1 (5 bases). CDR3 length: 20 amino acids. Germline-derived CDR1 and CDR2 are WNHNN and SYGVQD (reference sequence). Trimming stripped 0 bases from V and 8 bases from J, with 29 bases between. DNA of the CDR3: TGCGCCAGCAGTGAGTCCCAAATCGGTCCCAACAGGAAACTACCTCACATTCAGTACTTC. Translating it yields CASSESQIGPNRKLPHIQYF.

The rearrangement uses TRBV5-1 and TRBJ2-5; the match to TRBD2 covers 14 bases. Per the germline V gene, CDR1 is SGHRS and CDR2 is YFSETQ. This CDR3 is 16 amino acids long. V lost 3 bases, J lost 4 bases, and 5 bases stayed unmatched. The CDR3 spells CASSSGLAGVAETQYF. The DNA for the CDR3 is TGCGCCAGCAGCTCGGGACTAGCGGGAGTTGCAGAGACCCAGTACTTC. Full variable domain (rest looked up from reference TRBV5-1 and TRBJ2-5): KAGVTQTPRYLIKTRGQQVTLSCSPISGHRSVSWYQQTPGQGLQFLFEYFSETQRNKGNFPGRFSGRQFSNSRSEMNVSTLELGDSALYLCASSSGLAGVAETQYFGPGTRLLVL.

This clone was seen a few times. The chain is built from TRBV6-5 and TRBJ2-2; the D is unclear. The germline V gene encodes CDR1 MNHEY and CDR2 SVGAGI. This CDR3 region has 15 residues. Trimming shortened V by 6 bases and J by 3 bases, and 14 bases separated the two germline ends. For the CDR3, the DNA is TGTGCCAGCAGACTTCAAAAACAGTACACCGGGGAGCTGTTTTTT. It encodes CASRLQKQYTGELFF.

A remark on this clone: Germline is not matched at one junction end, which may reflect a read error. DNA for the CDR3: TGTGCCAGCAGTTCCGCAGGGGATTTTGGCTATGGCTATACCTTC. Protein product: CASSSAGDFGYGYTF. The rearrangement links TRBV28 to TRBJ1-2, with TRBD1 as a possible D gene (6 bases). The CDR3 is made up of 15 amino acids. CDR1 and CDR2 from the germline V gene are MDHEN and SYDVKM.

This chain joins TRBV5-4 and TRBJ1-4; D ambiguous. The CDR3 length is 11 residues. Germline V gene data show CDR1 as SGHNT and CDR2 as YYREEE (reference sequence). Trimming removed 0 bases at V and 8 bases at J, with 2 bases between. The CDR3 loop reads CASSLGEKLFF. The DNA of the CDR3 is TGTGCCAGCAGCTTGGGGGAAAAACTGTTTTTT.

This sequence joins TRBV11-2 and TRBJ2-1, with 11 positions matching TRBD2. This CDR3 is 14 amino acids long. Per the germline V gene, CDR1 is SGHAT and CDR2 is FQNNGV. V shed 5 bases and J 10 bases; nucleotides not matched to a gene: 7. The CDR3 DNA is TGTGCCAGCAGCCTGCTAGCGGGAGGTCTAGAGCAGTTCTTC. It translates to CASSLLAGGLEQFF.

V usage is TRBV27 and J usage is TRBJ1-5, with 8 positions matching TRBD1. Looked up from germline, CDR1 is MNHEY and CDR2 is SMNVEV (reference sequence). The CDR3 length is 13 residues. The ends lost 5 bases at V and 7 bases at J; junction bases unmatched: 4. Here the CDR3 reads CASSPPGGQPQHF. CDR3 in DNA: TGTGCCAGCAGTCCCCCAGGGGGCCAGCCCCAGCATTTT.

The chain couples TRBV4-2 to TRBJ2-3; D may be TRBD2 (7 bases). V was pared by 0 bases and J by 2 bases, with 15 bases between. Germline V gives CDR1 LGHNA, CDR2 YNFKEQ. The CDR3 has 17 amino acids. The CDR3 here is CASSQDGGGHYTDTQYF. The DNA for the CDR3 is TGTGCCAGCAGCCAAGATGGCGGGGGCCACTACACAGATACGCAGTATTTT.

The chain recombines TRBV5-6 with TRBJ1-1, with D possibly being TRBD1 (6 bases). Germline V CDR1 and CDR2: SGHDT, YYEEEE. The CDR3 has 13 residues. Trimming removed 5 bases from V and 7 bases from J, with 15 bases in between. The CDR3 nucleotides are TGTGCCAGCAGATGGGGGGGCGCAGGTGAAGCTTTCTTT. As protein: CASRWGGAGEAFF.